A single sample gave rise to the 27 T cell receptor beta chains below, sequenced in a study of T-cell memory formation after mild COVID-19. TCRdb called the 5' RACE reads again in MiXCR, with one record for every CDR3 protein. The sample consists of roughly 550,000 distinct CDR3 sequences, roughly 20% of them appearing once. Material for sequencing was PBMCs or a T cell subset sorted from them (not recorded which). These receptors all come from an adult woman who had mild COVID-19 (a few samples of this study predate the infection). Cell type and time point are not known.

This clonotype was observed a few times. The chain has TRBV5-1 and TRBJ2-2; 9 bases agree with TRBD1. The CDR3 is 15 amino acids. V dropped 4 bases and J dropped 5; count of bases not matched to a gene: 6. Germline V gene lookup returns CDR1 SGHRS and CDR2 YFSETQ. The CDR3 DNA follows: TGCGCCAGCAGCCCCGCCGGACAGGGGACCGGGGAGCTGTTTTTT. Protein sequence: CASSPAGQGTGELFF.

The chain links TRBV15 to TRBJ2-5; D gene unclear. Germline V gene lookup returns CDR1 LNHNV and CDR2 YYDKDF (reference sequence). CDR3 length equals 13 residues. V dropped 7 bases and J dropped 0 bases, with 9 bases sitting between them. The chain's CDR3 is CATTASYQETQYF. For the CDR3, the DNA is TGTGCCACCACGGCGAGCTACCAAGAGACCCAGTACTTC.

This clonotype was seen a handful of times. The rearrangement uses TRBV29-1 and TRBJ2-7, with D possibly being TRBD2 (5 bases). Germline V gene data show CDR1 as SQVTM and CDR2 as ANQGSEA. V lost 2 bases to trimming and J lost 1 base, with 15 bases between them. The CDR3 runs 15 residues. Written as DNA, the CDR3 is TGCAGCGTTGAATTCCCCAGCGGCGGTTCCTACGAGCAGTACTTC. Protein product: CSVEFPSGGSYEQYF.

This clonotype was detected a few times. The V and J genes are TRBV20-1 and TRBJ2-1, with 8 bases lining up with TRBD2. CDR1 and CDR2 from the germline V gene are DFQATT and SNEGSKA (reference sequence). CDR3 length equals 14 residues. J was trimmed by 2 bases and V by 7 bases; bases with no gene match: 7. This CDR3 is CSVPTGGAYNEQFF. The CDR3 DNA is TGCAGTGTTCCCACGGGGGGGGCCTACAATGAGCAGTTCTTC.

The V gene is TRBV12-3 or TRBV12-4, the J gene TRBJ1-2; 7 nucleotides align to TRBD1. The J segment lost 13 bases and the V segment lost 10 bases, leaving 18 bases of the junction unmatched. The CDR3 has 13 residues. CDR3: CATDDRVSSGGTF. Here the CDR3 DNA reads TGTGCCACCGATGACAGGGTTTCATCTGGTGGCACCTTC.

This clonotype was seen a few times. The chain combines TRBV27 with TRBJ1-2, with a weak D call TRBD1 (5 bases). Germline assignment: CDR1 MNHEY and CDR2 SMNVEV (reference sequence). V was pared by 5 bases and J by 8 bases, with 21 bases between. The length of the CDR3 is 15 residues. CDR3 bases: TGTGCCAGCAGTCCAGACGGAGGGGAACGGAGAGGCTACACCTTC. This translates into CASSPDGGERRGYTF.

This chain connects TRBV6-2 or TRBV6-3 to TRBJ2-5; no firm D call. V lost 6 bases to trimming and J lost 1 base, with 15 bases between them. The CDR3 has 15 amino acids. In germline, CDR1 is MNHEY, CDR2 SVGEGT. CDR3 nucleotides: TGTGCCAGCAGCCCCCACTACAGCCCCCAAGAGACCCAGTACTTC. It codes for CASSPHYSPQETQYF.

This clonotype showed up just a few times. The chain couples TRBV23-1 to TRBJ2-1, with D uncertain. TRBV23-1 is noted as an ORF with a role that remains uncertain. Trimming removed 7 bases from V and 0 bases from J, with 10 bases in between. CDR3 length: 14 amino acids. The CDR3 protein is CASTHPSSYNEQFF. The CDR3 nucleotides are TGCGCCAGCACCCATCCGAGCTCCTACAATGAGCAGTTCTTC.

Many counts were recorded for this clonotype. This sequence joins TRBV24-1 and TRBJ2-1, with 12 bases fitting TRBD2. Germline CDR1 is KGHDR and CDR2 is SFDVKD. Germline trimming cut 3 bases from V and 7 bases from J; bases unmatched to any gene: 6. The CDR3 is made up of 16 amino acids. The CDR3 DNA follows: TGTGCCACCAGTGATCGGACTAGCGGGAAAATAAATGAGCAGTTCTTC. Protein product: CATSDRTSGKINEQFF.

J is TRBJ2-2 and V is TRBV7-2; D uncertain. From germline, CDR1 is SGHTA and CDR2 FQGNSA. This CDR3 comprises 15 residues. Trimming removed 8 bases at V and 0 bases at J, with 13 bases between. CDR3 coding DNA: TGTGCCAGCCGTCCGGACCTGGCGAACACCGGGGAGCTGTTTTTT. Its translation is CASRPDLANTGELFF. The entire variable domain, with the rest obtained from reference TRBV7-2 and TRBJ2-2, is as follows: GAGVSQSPSNKVTEKGKDVELRCDPISGHTALYWYRQSLGQGLEFLIYFQGNSAPDKSGLPSDRFSAERTGGSVSTLTIQRTQQEDSAVYLCASRPDLANTGELFFGEGSRLTVL.

J is TRBJ1-2 and V is TRBV5-1, with D unresolved. Germline V lookup: CDR1 SGHRS, CDR2 YFSETQ. CDR3 length equals 15 residues. V was pared by 5 bases and J by 1 base, with 15 bases between. The CDR3 protein is CASSLTSGFNYGYTF. CDR3 bases: TGCGCCAGCAGTTTAACCAGCGGATTTAACTATGGCTACACCTTC.

To note about this clonotype: It may be a read error: a sequence one base away is much more abundant. The V call is TRBV6-1, the J call TRBJ2-5; D is undetermined. V lost 5 bases and J lost 3, with 13 bases in between. There are 14 residues in the CDR3. Germline CDR1 MNHNS, CDR2 SASEGT. The CDR3 DNA reads as TGTGCCAGCAGTAGAGATATCGGCAAAGAGACCCAGTACTTC. This codes for CASSRDIGKETQYF.

This clonotype has more than one count but fewer than ten. V and J are TRBV10-3 and TRBJ2-7; D remains ambiguous. V lost 5 bases and J lost 4, with 15 bases in between. CDR1 ENHRY and CDR2 SYGVKD come from the germline V gene. This CDR3 has 14 residues. The CDR3 sequence is CAISKAGDLYEQYF. In nucleotides, the CDR3 is TGTGCCATCAGTAAGGCCGGAGACCTATACGAGCAGTACTTC.

This clonotype came up a few times. V and J are TRBV7-9 and TRBJ1-1; D is undetermined. The CDR3 loop spans 15 amino acids. Germline CDR1 is SEHNR and CDR2 is FQNEAQ (reference sequence). The V and J ends lost 0 bases and 1 base respectively, with 9 bases between them. CDR3 sequence reads: CASSLAGVGNTEAFF. For the CDR3, the DNA is TGTGCCAGCAGCTTAGCCGGGGTCGGGAACACTGAAGCTTTCTTT.

J is TRBJ2-5 and V is TRBV5-1; TRBD1 agrees at 9 bases. The CDR3 is made up of 15 amino acids. The germline gives CDR1 SGHRS, CDR2 YFSETQ. The V segment lost 4 bases and the J segment 2 bases; nucleotides outside the gene matches: 6. CDR3 nucleotides: TGCGCCAGCAGCCCATATGGACAGGGGCAAGAGACCCAGTACTTC. Translation: CASSPYGQGQETQYF. Together with reference TRBV5-1 and TRBJ2-5, the CDR3 gives the full variable domain: KAGVTQTPRYLIKTRGQQVTLSCSPISGHRSVSWYQQTPGQGLQFLFEYFSETQRNKGNFPGRFSGRQFSNSRSEMNVSTLELGDSALYLCASSPYGQGQETQYFGPGTRLLVL.

The chain uses TRBV5-6 and TRBJ2-7; 9 bases agree with TRBD2. The V gene's germline CDR1 is SGHDT and CDR2 YYEEEE. This CDR3 spans 15 amino acids. Trimming removed 0 bases from V and 3 bases from J; junction bases left unmatched: 4. CDR3 sequence (DNA): TGTGCCAGCAGCTTGGAGGGACTAGCTTTCTACGAGCAGTACTTC. Translating it yields CASSLEGLAFYEQYF.

The chain links TRBV5-1 to TRBJ2-7, with 7 nucleotides matching TRBD1. The CDR3 extends over 15 amino acids. J lost 1 base, V lost 4 bases, and 8 bases had no gene match. Germline V gene sequence: CDR1 SGHRS, CDR2 YFSETQ. The CDR3 loop reads CASSDTGVQSYEQYF. In nucleotides, the CDR3 is TGCGCCAGCAGCGATACAGGGGTGCAGTCCTACGAGCAGTACTTC.

DNA of the CDR3: TGTGCCAGCAGCGTAGGTGGCAGGCCATACGAGCAGTACTTC. Translating gives CASSVGGRPYEQYF. The chain is built from TRBV9 and TRBJ2-7; D is ambiguous. This CDR3 has 14 amino acids. Per the germline V gene, CDR1 is SGDLS and CDR2 is YYNGEE. Trimming removed 0 bases from V and 4 bases from J, with 11 bases in between.

The chain combines TRBV20-1 with TRBJ2-1, with no clear D. V gave up 4 bases and J gave up 5 bases, with 3 bases separating them. The CDR3 has 10 residues. Germline V gives CDR1 DFQATT, CDR2 SNEGSKA (reference sequence). The CDR3, as DNA: TGCAGTGCTAAGGACAATGAGCAGTTCTTC. Its translation: CSAKDNEQFF.

The chain couples TRBV29-1 to TRBJ1-2; 9 positions match TRBD1. Unmatched junction bases numbered 6, after V lost 6 bases and J lost 4 bases. In germline, CDR1 is SQVTM, CDR2 ANQGSEA. This CDR3 spans 13 amino acids. Written as DNA, the CDR3 is TGCAGCGTCCGGACAGGGGCGACCTATGGCTACACCTTC. It yields the protein CSVRTGATYGYTF.

This chain uses TRBV20-1 with TRBJ1-4; tentatively, D is TRBD1 (6 bases). Per the germline V gene, CDR1 is DFQATT and CDR2 is SNEGSKA (reference sequence). Trimming stripped 5 bases from V and 8 bases from J, with 15 bases between. The CDR3 length is 13 residues. The CDR3 region is CSASTSTGEKLFF. The CDR3, as DNA: TGCAGTGCTTCGACATCCACAGGGGAAAAACTGTTTTTT.

This clonotype was observed a few times. This CDR3 reads CASSLGEQTYEQYF. The CDR3 nucleotides are TGTGCCAGCAGCTTAGGGGAACAGACCTACGAGCAGTACTTC. The chain links TRBV7-9 to TRBJ2-7; no clear D gene. Germline loops: CDR1 SEHNR, CDR2 FQNEAQ (reference sequence). V lost 1 base, J lost 2 bases, and 9 bases lay in between. The CDR3 loop spans 14 amino acids.

This clonotype was observed a handful of times. The gene calls are TRBV6-2 or TRBV6-3 and TRBJ2-1, with 7 nucleotides matching TRBD2. The CDR3 consists of 13 residues. Germline V CDR1 and CDR2: MNHEY, SVGEGT. Trimming removed 6 bases from V and 7 bases from J; junction bases left unmatched: 6. The CDR3 region is CASSLDSGNEQFF. CDR3 sequence (DNA): TGTGCCAGCAGCTTAGATAGCGGGAATGAGCAGTTCTTC.

The gene calls are TRBV12-3 or TRBV12-4 and TRBJ1-6; 7 positions match TRBD1. Losses at the gene ends were 6 bases for V and 4 bases for J; bases not matched to a gene: 3. There are 14 residues in the CDR3. CDR3 nucleotide sequence: TGTGCCAGCAGCCGACAGGGATATAATTCACCCCTCCACTTT. The encoded protein is CASSRQGYNSPLHF.

The chain links TRBV20-1 to TRBJ1-1, with a tentative D call TRBD1 (6 bases). Per the germline V gene, CDR1 is DFQATT and CDR2 is SNEGSKA (reference sequence). Between the trimmed V and J ends, which lost 1 base and 7 bases, there was a span of 13 bases. The CDR3 spans 13 residues. The CDR3 DNA follows: TGCAGTGCTAGAGCGGGGGCGCGGTTTGAAGCTTTCTTT. Its translation: CSARAGARFEAFF.

This clonotype was picked up a small number of times. The V gene is TRBV11-2, the J gene TRBJ2-1; TRBD1 agrees at 7 bases. This CDR3 contains 15 residues. Germline CDR1 SGHAT, CDR2 FQNNGV. After removal of 7 bases from V and 3 bases from J, the junction contained 9 bases not matched to a gene. This chain's CDR3 is CASIPFAGGYNEQFF. The CDR3 region has the DNA TGTGCCAGCATCCCCTTTGCAGGGGGCTACAATGAGCAGTTCTTC.

CDR3 region: CASSRDPSATQYF. CDR3 DNA: TGTGCCAGCAGCAGGGACCCTTCAGCTACGCAGTATTTT. This rearrangement joins TRBV7-3 to TRBJ2-3; perhaps D is TRBD1 or TRBD2 (5 bases each). Germline V gene sequence: CDR1 SGHTA, CDR2 FQGTGA. Trimming stripped 5 bases from V and 8 bases from J, with 14 bases between. This CDR3 has 13 residues.